The TCR beta chain described here comes from a study of Ad26.COV2.S vaccination and SARS-CoV-2 variants. Overall study context: Intramuscularly, Ad26.COV2.S was given either once or twice, 56 days apart.

Documented treatment: some 20 received Ad26.COV2.S at low or high dose, single or two shots; roughly five received placebo; per-sample allocation not given. Following the first vaccine or placebo injection, samples were taken on day 63. Built on an Ad26 vector, the vaccine expressed Wuhan-strain SARS-CoV-2 spike. Study observations and caveats: Breadth and depth estimates from TCRs may understate total T cell responses.

Regarding this clone: Its antigen is as yet unknown.

Sequencing used immunoSEQ multiplex PCR; TCRdb keeps in-frame clones, though not all of them. The sample carries about 400,000 clones, around nine tenths recorded once. Sequencing used peripheral blood, obtained in a trial of Ad26.COV2.S vaccine versus placebo. This TCR derives from a person between 18 and 60 years old who received the Ad26.COV2.S COVID-19 vaccine or a placebo.

CDR3 sequence reads: CAWSERDNSPLHF. CDR3 nucleotide sequence: TGTGCCTGGAGTGAAAGGGACAATTCACCCCTCCACTTT. The chain recombines TRBV30 with TRBJ1-6; D might be TRBD1 (5 bases). The germline V gene encodes CDR1 GTSNPN and CDR2 SVGIG (reference sequence). CDR3 length: 13 residues. The germline V and J ends were trimmed by 1 base and 7 bases, with 8 bases remaining between them. The variable domain in full, completed from reference TRBV30 and TRBJ1-6, reads SQTIHQWPATLVQPVGSPLSLECTVEGTSNPNLYWYRQAAGRGLQLLFYSVGIGQISSEVPQNLSASRPQDRQFILSSKKLLLSDSGFYLCAWSERDNSPLHFGNGTRLTVT.